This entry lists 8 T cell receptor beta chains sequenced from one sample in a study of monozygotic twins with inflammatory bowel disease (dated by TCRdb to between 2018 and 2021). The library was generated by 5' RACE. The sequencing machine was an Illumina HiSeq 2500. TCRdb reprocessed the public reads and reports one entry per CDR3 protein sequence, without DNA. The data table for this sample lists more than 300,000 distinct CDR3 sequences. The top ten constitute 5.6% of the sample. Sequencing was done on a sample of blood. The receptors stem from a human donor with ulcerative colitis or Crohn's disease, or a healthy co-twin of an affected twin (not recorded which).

The CDR3 region is CASSLVDSGSPLHF. This rearrangement joins TRBV7-2 to TRBJ1-6; TCRdb outputs TRBD1, but without DNA this stays unchecked. Germline CDR1 SGHTA, CDR2 FQGNSA. CDR3 size: 14 residues.

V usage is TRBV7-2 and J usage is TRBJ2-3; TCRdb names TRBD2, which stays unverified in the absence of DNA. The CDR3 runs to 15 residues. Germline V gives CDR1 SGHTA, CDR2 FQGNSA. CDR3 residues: CASSLGLAGLDTQYF.

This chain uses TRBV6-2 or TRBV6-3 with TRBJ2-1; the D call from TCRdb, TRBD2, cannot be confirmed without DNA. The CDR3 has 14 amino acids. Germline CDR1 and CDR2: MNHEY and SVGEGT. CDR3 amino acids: CASKKNAGNNEQFF.

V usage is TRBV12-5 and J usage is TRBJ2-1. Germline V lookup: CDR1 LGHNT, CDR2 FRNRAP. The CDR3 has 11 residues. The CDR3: CASGSGWEQFF. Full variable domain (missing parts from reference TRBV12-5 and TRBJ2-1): DARVTQTPRHKVTEMGQEVTMRCQPILGHNTVFWYRQTMMQGLELLAYFRNRAPLDDSGMPKDRFSAEMPDATLATLKIQPSEPRDSAVYFCASGSGWEQFFGPGTRLTVL.

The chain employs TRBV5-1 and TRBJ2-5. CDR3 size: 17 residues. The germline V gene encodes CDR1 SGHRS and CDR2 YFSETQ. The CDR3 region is CASTAWVYSAKQETQYF.

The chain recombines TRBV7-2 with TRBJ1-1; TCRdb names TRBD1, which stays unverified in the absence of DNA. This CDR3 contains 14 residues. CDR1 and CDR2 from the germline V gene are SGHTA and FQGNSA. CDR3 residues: CASSLEAQGRKAFF. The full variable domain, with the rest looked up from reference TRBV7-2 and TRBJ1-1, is GAGVSQSPSNKVTEKGKDVELRCDPISGHTALYWYRQSLGQGLEFLIYFQGNSAPDKSGLPSDRFSAERTGGSVSTLTIQRTQQEDSAVYLCASSLEAQGRKAFFGQGTRLTVV.

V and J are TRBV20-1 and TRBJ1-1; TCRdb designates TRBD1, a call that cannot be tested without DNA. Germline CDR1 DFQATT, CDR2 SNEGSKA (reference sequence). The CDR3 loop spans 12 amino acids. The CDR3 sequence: CSTGRKNTEAFF.

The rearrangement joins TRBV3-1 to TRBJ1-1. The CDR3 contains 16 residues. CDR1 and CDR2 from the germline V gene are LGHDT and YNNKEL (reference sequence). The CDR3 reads CASSQDPVSMNTEAFF.